A single sample is the source of the 23 T cell receptor beta chains below, sequenced in a study of CD8+ T cells in alopecia areata. Indicated treatment: oral pan-JAK inhibitor, 5-10 mg twice daily. It was cDNA, reverse transcribed from extracted RNA, that served as the sequencing template. Some clones are missing from TCRdb's copy, which holds only in-frame ones; the method was immunoSEQ multiplex PCR. The table has about 140,000 clones, about 85% seen once. The sample was CD8+ T cells sorted from blood, taken at week 4, from a patient treated with tofacitinib. Receptors were obtained from a human donor with alopecia areata.

The chain is built from TRBV7-9 and TRBJ2-5, with D possibly being TRBD2 (6 bases). The CDR3 is 17 amino acids. Germline assignment: CDR1 SEHNR and CDR2 FQNEAQ (reference sequence). V was trimmed by 4 bases and J by 5 bases, leaving 23 bases between them. Here the CDR3 DNA reads TGTGCCAGCAGCTCAAGCCCACGGGACGTGGGGAGGGAGACCCAGTACTTC. As protein: CASSSSPRDVGRETQYF.

This clone appeared a few times. The chain carries TRBV27 and TRBJ2-3, with 8 bases matching TRBD2. J gave up 2 bases and V 2 bases, and 6 bases lay outside the gene matches. CDR3 size: 16 residues. The germline gives CDR1 MNHEY, CDR2 SMNVEV (reference sequence). CDR3 in amino acids: CASSLQTSVSTDTQYF. The CDR3 nucleotides read TGTGCCAGCAGTTTACAGACTAGCGTTTCCACAGATACGCAGTATTTT.

V usage is TRBV5-1 and J usage is TRBJ1-2, with D possibly being TRBD1 (6 bases). The ends were cut back, 2 bases at V and 4 bases at J, with 21 bases in the middle. The CDR3 is made up of 17 amino acids. Germline assignment: CDR1 SGHRS and CDR2 YFSETQ. The DNA for the CDR3 is TGCGCCAGCAGCTTCGGACAGAACCTACCCCTCCCCTATGGCTACACCTTC. Amino acids: CASSFGQNLPLPYGYTF.

The chain couples TRBV27 to TRBJ2-7, with D uncertain. The germline V gene has CDR1 MNHEY and CDR2 SMNVEV (reference sequence). Trimming took 2 bases from V and 3 from J, leaving 8 bases between them. The CDR3 sequence is 13 residues long. CDR3 amino acids: CASSLGAFYEQYF. In nucleotides, the CDR3 is TGTGCCAGCAGTTTAGGAGCCTTCTACGAGCAGTACTTC.

The chain has TRBV5-1 and TRBJ1-1; 9 nucleotides line up with TRBD1. The length of the CDR3 is 15 residues. Germline lookup yields CDR1 SGHRS and CDR2 YFSETQ. V trimming: 3 bases; J trimming: 0 bases; junction bases outside the gene matches: 3. This CDR3 is CASSYTGGMNTEAFF. Written as DNA, the CDR3 is TGCGCCAGCAGCTATACAGGGGGCATGAACACTGAAGCTTTCTTT.

The rearrangement uses TRBV29-1 and TRBJ2-3; D gene ambiguous. V was clipped by 5 bases and J by 3 bases, with 6 bases between them. Germline-derived CDR1 and CDR2 are SQVTM and ANQGSEA. CDR3 size: 11 residues. This CDR3 reads CSVYQTDTQYF. CDR3 coding DNA: TGCAGCGTTTACCAGACAGATACGCAGTATTTT.

The rearrangement links TRBV29-1 to TRBJ1-1, with D unresolved. V was cut by 5 bases and J by 1 base, with 8 bases left in between. Germline lookup yields CDR1 SQVTM and CDR2 ANQGSEA. The CDR3 is made up of 12 amino acids. CDR3 coding DNA: TGCAGCGTTACGCCAGGGAACACTGAAGCTTTCTTT. It yields the protein CSVTPGNTEAFF.

The chain combines TRBV27 with TRBJ2-7, with D unclear. Trimming took off 2 bases at V and 3 bases at J, with 5 bases between the two ends. The CDR3 extends over 12 amino acids. Germline V gives CDR1 MNHEY, CDR2 SMNVEV (reference sequence). CDR3 in DNA: TGTGCCAGCAGTTTAGTGGGCTACGAGCAGTACTTC. This sequence encodes CASSLVGYEQYF.

The J gene is TRBJ2-5, the V gene TRBV10-1; D not resolved. V was trimmed by 5 bases and J by 5 bases, leaving 15 bases between them. The germline V gene has CDR1 WNHNN and CDR2 SYGVQD (reference sequence). The CDR3 is made up of 14 amino acids. DNA of the CDR3: TGCGCCAGCAGTATTGGCCAGTTAGACGAGACCCAGTACTTC. Translation gives CASSIGQLDETQYF.

This clone was seen a single time. The J gene is TRBJ2-7, the V gene TRBV10-3, with D unresolved. The CDR3 extends over 17 amino acids. The V end was cut by 4 bases, the J end by 1 base, with 20 bases between. Germline loops: CDR1 ENHRY, CDR2 SYGVKD. For the CDR3, the DNA is TGTGCCATCAGTGGGATGAGTTTCCGGAAGTCATCCTACGAGCAGTACTTC. This encodes CAISGMSFRKSSYEQYF.

This clone was recorded only once. The V and J genes are TRBV29-1 and TRBJ1-2; TRBD1 aligns across 7 bases. This CDR3 is 14 amino acids long. With V trimmed by 6 bases and J by 8 bases, 15 bases remained unmatched. The germline V gene encodes CDR1 SQVTM and CDR2 ANQGSEA. For the CDR3, the DNA is TGCAGCGTAGGAAGGGACAGTACCAAGGAAGGCTACACCTTC. Translated, it gives CSVGRDSTKEGYTF.

The V and J genes are TRBV4-1 and TRBJ1-5, with 7 bases lining up with TRBD1. CDR1 and CDR2 (germline): MGHRA, YSYEKL. V gave up 0 bases and J gave up 2 bases; unmatched junction bases: 7. The CDR3 is 17 residues long. The CDR3 reads CASSQEGEGAGNQPQHF. In nucleotides, the CDR3 is TGCGCCAGCAGCCAAGAAGGTGAGGGGGCTGGCAATCAGCCCCAGCATTTT.

The V and J genes are TRBV9 and TRBJ1-2; D possibly corresponds to TRBD1 (5 bases). Germline V gene lookup returns CDR1 SGDLS and CDR2 YYNGEE. This CDR3 comprises 15 residues. Trimming removed 0 bases from V and 4 bases from J, with 13 bases in between. In nucleotides, the CDR3 is TGTGCCAGCAGCGTAGAGACGCAGGGTCTCTATGGCTACACCTTC. Its translation: CASSVETQGLYGYTF. Using reference TRBV9 and TRBJ1-2 for the parts outside the CDR3, the full variable domain is DSGVTQTPKHLITATGQRVTLRCSPRSGDLSVYWYQQSLDQGLQFLIQYYNGEERAKGNILERFSAQQFPDLHSELNLSSLELGDSALYFCASSVETQGLYGYTFGSGTRLTVV.

J is TRBJ2-3 and V is TRBV14; no firm D call. Trimming took 1 base from V and 1 from J, leaving 12 bases between them. This CDR3 has 16 amino acids. Germline values: CDR1 SGHDN, CDR2 FVKESK. The CDR3 loop is CASSQGIRWGTDTQYF. CDR3 nucleotide sequence: TGTGCCAGCAGCCAAGGTATCAGATGGGGCACAGATACGCAGTATTTT.

The V and J genes are TRBV29-1 and TRBJ2-7; tentative D call: TRBD1 (5 bases). The CDR3 is 13 amino acids. The V gene's germline CDR1 is SQVTM and CDR2 ANQGSEA. V lost 6 bases to trimming and J lost 0 bases, with 12 bases between them. The CDR3 region has the DNA TGCAGCGTCCAACAGGAGAGCTCCTACGAGCAGTACTTC. Amino acids: CSVQQESSYEQYF.

The chain recombines TRBV9 with TRBJ2-1, with D perhaps matching TRBD1 (5 bases). The V gene's germline CDR1 is SGDLS and CDR2 YYNGEE. This CDR3 comprises 19 residues. V was trimmed by 0 bases and J by 6 bases, leaving 25 bases between them. This chain's CDR3 is CASSVAGGALGTSVNEQFF. DNA of the CDR3: TGTGCCAGCAGCGTAGCGGGTGGGGCTCTAGGCACATCAGTCAATGAGCAGTTCTTC.

Written as DNA, the CDR3 is TGCAGCGTTGGTTCAGTAAGTGGGGCCAACGTCCTGACTTTC. Translated, it gives CSVGSVSGANVLTF. This chain uses TRBV29-1 with TRBJ2-6, with D unresolved. CDR1 and CDR2 from the germline V gene are SQVTM and ANQGSEA. V shed 4 bases and J shed 3 bases, with 10 bases lying between them. CDR3 length equals 14 residues.

The V call is TRBV27, the J call TRBJ2-7; TRBD2 is a possible D gene (6 bases). Deletions cut 0 bases from V and 6 bases from J, with 9 bases between. Germline lookup yields CDR1 MNHEY and CDR2 SMNVEV (reference sequence). This CDR3 is 13 amino acids long. This CDR3 is CASSLSARGEQYF. The CDR3 nucleotides read TGTGCCAGCAGTTTATCCGCGCGGGGCGAGCAGTACTTC.

The chain couples TRBV6-1 to TRBJ1-1; no clear D. Germline assignment: CDR1 MNHNS and CDR2 SASEGT. V was cut by 2 bases and J by 8 bases, with 9 bases left in between. The CDR3 contains 12 residues. CDR3 in DNA: TGTGCCAGCAGTGAAACGACTGTCGAAGCTTTCTTT. Translation gives CASSETTVEAFF.

The rearrangement uses TRBV5-4 and TRBJ2-2, with D uncertain. From germline, CDR1 is SGHNT and CDR2 YYREEE (reference sequence). V was shortened by 3 bases and J by 5 bases, with 8 bases between the two germline ends. CDR3 length: 13 residues. As DNA, the CDR3 is TGTGCCAGCAGCTGGATGGGGACCGGGGAGCTGTTTTTT. Translating it yields CASSWMGTGELFF.

This sequence joins TRBV27 and TRBJ2-5; no firm D call. V lost 6 bases, J lost 2 bases, and 10 bases lay in between. The germline V gene has CDR1 MNHEY and CDR2 SMNVEV (reference sequence). This CDR3 has 13 residues. The CDR3 region is CASRMISQETQYF. The CDR3 nucleotides are TGTGCCAGCAGAATGATATCACAAGAGACCCAGTACTTC.

The rearrangement uses TRBV5-1 and TRBJ2-7; 7 bases are shared with TRBD2. The CDR3 contains 15 residues. Germline CDR1 reads SGHRS; CDR2 reads YFSETQ. J was trimmed by 0 bases and V by 4 bases; bases with no gene match: 7. As DNA, the CDR3 is TGCGCCAGCAGCCCGTCCGGGGGGAGCTCCTACGAGCAGTACTTC. Translation: CASSPSGGSSYEQYF.

V gene TRBV6-5 combines with J gene TRBJ2-7, with D hard to call. Between the trimmed V and J ends, which lost 4 bases and 3 bases, there was a span of 10 bases. This CDR3 is 13 amino acids long. Per germline, CDR1 MNHEY and CDR2 SVGAGI. CDR3: CASSFHDRYEQYF. For the CDR3, the DNA is TGTGCCAGCAGTTTCCACGACCGCTACGAGCAGTACTTC.